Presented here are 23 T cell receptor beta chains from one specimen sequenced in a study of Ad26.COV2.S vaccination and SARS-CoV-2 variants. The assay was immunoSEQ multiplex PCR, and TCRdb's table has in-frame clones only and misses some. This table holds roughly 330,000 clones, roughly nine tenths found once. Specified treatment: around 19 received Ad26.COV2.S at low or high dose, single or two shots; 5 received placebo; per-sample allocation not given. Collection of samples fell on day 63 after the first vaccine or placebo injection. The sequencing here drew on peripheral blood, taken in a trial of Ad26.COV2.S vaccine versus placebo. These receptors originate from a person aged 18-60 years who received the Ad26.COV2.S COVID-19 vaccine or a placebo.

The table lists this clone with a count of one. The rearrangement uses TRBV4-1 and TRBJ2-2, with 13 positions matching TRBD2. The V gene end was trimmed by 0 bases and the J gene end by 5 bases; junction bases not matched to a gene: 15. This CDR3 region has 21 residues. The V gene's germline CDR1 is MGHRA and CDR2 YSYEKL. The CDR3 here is CASSQDPGLAGEMGGTGELFF. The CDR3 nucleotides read TGCGCCAGCAGCCAAGATCCCGGACTAGCGGGAGAGATGGGTGGGACCGGGGAGCTGTTTTTT.

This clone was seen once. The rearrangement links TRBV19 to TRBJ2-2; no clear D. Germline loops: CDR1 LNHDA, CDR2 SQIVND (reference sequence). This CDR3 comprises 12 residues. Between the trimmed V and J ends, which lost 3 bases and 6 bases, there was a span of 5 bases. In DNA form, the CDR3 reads TGTGCCAGTAGTATGAGTCCCGGGGAGCTGTTTTTT. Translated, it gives CASSMSPGELFF.

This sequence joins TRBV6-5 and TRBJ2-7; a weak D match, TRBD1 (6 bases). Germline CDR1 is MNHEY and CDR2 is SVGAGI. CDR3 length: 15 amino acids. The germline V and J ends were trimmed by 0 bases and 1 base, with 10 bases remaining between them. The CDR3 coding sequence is TGTGCCAGCAGTTACTCGCGGACAGCTTCCTACGAGCAGTACTTC. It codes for CASSYSRTASYEQYF.

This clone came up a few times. The CDR3 region has the DNA TGTGCCAGCAGGGGACGGCAGGGTCCGCACACTGAAGCTTTCTTT. It yields the protein CASRGRQGPHTEAFF. The rearrangement uses TRBV27 and TRBJ1-1; tentative D call: TRBD1 (5 bases). This CDR3 contains 15 residues. Looked up from germline, CDR1 is MNHEY and CDR2 is SMNVEV (reference sequence). Trimming left V 6 bases short and J 3 bases short, with 17 bases between.

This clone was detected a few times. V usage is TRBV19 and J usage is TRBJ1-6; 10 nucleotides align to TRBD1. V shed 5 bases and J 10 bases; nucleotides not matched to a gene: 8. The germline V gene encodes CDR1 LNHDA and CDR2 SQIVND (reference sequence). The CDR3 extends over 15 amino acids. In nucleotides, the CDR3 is TGTGCCAGTAGTCCCCGGACAGGGGGAGAGTCACCCCTCCACTTT. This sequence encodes CASSPRTGGESPLHF.

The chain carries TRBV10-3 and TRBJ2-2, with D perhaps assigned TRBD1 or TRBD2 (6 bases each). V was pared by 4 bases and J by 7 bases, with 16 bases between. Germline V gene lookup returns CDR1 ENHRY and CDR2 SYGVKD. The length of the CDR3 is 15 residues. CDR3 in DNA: TGTGCCATCAGTGGACCGGGGGCAGGCATCGGGGAGCTGTTTTTT. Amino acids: CAISGPGAGIGELFF.

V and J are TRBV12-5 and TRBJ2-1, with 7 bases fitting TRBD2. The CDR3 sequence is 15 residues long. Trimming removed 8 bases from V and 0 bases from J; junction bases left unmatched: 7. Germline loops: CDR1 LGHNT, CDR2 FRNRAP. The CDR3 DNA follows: TGTGCTAGTCGCCCGCCTAGCGGCTCCTACAATGAGCAGTTCTTC. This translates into CASRPPSGSYNEQFF.

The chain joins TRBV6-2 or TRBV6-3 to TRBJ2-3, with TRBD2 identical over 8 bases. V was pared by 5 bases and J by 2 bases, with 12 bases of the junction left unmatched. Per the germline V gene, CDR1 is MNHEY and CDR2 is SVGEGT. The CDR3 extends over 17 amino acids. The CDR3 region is CASSAFRTSGSTDTQYF. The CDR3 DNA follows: TGTGCCAGCAGTGCCTTCAGAACTAGCGGATCCACAGATACGCAGTATTTT.

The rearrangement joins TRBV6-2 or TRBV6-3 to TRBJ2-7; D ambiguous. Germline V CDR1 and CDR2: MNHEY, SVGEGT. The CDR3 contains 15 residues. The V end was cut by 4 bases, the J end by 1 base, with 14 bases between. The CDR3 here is CASSLLADLSYEQYV. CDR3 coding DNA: TGTGCCAGCAGTTTACTTGCCGACCTATCCTACGAGCAGTACGTC.

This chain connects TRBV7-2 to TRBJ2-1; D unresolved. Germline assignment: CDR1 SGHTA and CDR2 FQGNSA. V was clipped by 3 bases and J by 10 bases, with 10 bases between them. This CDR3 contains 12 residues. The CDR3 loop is CASSFFGREQFF. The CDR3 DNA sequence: TGTGCCAGCAGCTTTTTCGGCCGCGAGCAGTTCTTC.

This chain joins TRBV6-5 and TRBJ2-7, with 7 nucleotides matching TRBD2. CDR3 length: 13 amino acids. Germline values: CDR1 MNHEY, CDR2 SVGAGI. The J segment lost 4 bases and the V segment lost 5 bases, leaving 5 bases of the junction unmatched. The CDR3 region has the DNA TGTGCCAGCAGTCGCACTAGCGCATACGAGCAGTACGTC. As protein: CASSRTSAYEQYV.

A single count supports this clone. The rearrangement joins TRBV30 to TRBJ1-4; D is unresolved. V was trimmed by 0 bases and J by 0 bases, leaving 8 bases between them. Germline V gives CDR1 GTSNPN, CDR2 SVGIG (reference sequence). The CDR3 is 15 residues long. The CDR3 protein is CAWSVGTTTNEKLFF. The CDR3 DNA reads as TGTGCCTGGAGTGTGGGAACTACAACTAATGAAAAACTGTTTTTT.

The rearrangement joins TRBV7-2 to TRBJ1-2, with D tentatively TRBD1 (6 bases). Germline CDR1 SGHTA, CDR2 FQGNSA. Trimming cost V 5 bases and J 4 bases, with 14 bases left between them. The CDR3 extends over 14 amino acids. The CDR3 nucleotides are TGTGCCAGCAGCAAAACGGACAGTCCCTATGGCTACACCTTC. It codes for CASSKTDSPYGYTF.

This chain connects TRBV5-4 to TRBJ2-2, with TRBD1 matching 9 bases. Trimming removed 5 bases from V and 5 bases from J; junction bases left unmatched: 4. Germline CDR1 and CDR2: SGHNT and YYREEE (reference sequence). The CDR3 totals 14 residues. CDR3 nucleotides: TGTGCCAGCAGACAGGGGGCTGGGACCGGGGAGCTGTTTTTT. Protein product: CASRQGAGTGELFF.

CDR3 in amino acids: CASGGGSTEAFF. CDR3 bases: TGTGCCAGCGGAGGGGGCAGTACTGAAGCTTTCTTT. The V call is TRBV11-2, the J call TRBJ1-1, with TRBD1 matching 7 bases. The CDR3 is 12 residues long. Germline V gene sequence: CDR1 SGHAT, CDR2 FQNNGV. V was pared by 8 bases and J by 5 bases, with 5 bases of the junction left unmatched.

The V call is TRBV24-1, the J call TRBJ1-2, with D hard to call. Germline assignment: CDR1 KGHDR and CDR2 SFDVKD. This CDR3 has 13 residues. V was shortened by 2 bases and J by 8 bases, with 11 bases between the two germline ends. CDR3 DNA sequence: TGTGCCACCAGTGATTCCCCCGGGCTGGGCTACACCTTC. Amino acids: CATSDSPGLGYTF.

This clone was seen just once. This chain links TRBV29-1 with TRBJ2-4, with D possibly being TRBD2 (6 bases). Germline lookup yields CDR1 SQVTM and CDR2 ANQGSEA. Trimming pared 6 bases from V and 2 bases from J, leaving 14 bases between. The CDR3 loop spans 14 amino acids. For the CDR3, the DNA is TGCAGCGTCGTAGGAGGGGCAACCAAAAACATTCAGTACTTC. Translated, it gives CSVVGGATKNIQYF.

The DNA for the CDR3 is TGCGCCAGCAGCCCGGGACAGGGGCGTTCATCCTATGGCTACACCTTC. Translated: CASSPGQGRSSYGYTF. V is TRBV5-1 and J is TRBJ1-2; TRBD1 agrees at 10 bases. The CDR3 covers 16 residues. In germline, CDR1 is SGHRS, CDR2 YFSETQ. V was clipped by 4 bases and J by 4 bases; unmatched bases: 10.

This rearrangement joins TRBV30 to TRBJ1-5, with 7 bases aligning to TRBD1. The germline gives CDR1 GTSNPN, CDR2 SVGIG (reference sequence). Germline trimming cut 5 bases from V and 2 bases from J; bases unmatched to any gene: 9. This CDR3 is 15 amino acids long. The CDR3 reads CAWGLAGTGNQPQHF. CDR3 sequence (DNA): TGTGCCTGGGGCCTAGCCGGGACAGGCAATCAGCCCCAGCATTTT.

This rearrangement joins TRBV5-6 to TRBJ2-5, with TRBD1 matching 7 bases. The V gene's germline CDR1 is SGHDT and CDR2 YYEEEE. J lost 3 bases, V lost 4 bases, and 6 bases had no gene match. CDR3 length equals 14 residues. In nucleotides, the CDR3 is TGTGCCAGCAGCCGCCGACAGGGTGAAGAGACCCAGTACTTC. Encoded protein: CASSRRQGEETQYF.

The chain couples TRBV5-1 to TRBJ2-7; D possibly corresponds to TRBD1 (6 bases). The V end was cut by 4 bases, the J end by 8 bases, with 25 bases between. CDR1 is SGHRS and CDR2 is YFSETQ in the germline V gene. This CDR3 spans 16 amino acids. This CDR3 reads CASSTDSGMTGLKQYF. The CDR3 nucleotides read TGCGCCAGCAGCACAGACTCTGGGATGACAGGTCTTAAGCAGTACTTC.

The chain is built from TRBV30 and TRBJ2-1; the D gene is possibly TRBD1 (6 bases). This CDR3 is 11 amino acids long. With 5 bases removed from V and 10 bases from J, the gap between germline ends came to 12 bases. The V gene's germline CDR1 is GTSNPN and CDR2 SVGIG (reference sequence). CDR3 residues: CAWGGGLEQFF. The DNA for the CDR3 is TGTGCCTGGGGGGGCGGCCTGGAGCAGTTCTTC.

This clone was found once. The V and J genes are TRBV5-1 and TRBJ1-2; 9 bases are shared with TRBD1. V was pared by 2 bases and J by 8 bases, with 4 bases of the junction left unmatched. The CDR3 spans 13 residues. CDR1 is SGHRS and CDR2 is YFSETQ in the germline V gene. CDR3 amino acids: CASSFNRGLGYTF. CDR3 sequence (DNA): TGCGCCAGCAGCTTTAACAGGGGGCTCGGCTACACCTTC.